The 13 T cell receptor beta chains reported below all come from one sample, sequenced in a study of blood T cells in healthy people across ages. Then a second PCR, running about 7 to 11 cycles, was carried out with a sample-barcoded 5' primer and a J-beta primer mix. TCRdb called the 5' RACE reads again in MiXCR, with one record for every CDR3 protein. Here the sample spans approximately 670,000 distinct CDR3 sequences, over 40% being singletons. Sample: blood. The receptors were gathered from an elderly man in good health.

Comments on this clonotype: A clone one base away is much larger, so this may be a read error. This chain uses TRBV7-2 with TRBJ2-7, with D possibly TRBD2 on 6 matching bases. Germline V gene lookup returns CDR1 SGHTA and CDR2 FQGNSA. Between the trimmed V and J ends, which lost 3 bases and 7 bases, there was a span of 19 bases. The CDR3 has 15 amino acids. The CDR3 DNA reads as TGTGCCAGCAGCTTCAGGCGGCAAGGCGGGAATGAGCAGTACTTC. The encoded protein is CASSFRRQGGNEQYF.

The gene calls are TRBV7-2 and TRBJ2-1, with D tentatively TRBD2 (6 bases). CDR3 length: 13 amino acids. Trimming took 1 base from V and 6 from J, leaving 7 bases between them. CDR1 is SGHTA, CDR2 FQGNSA, per germline. The CDR3 reads CASSLGGVNEQFF. The DNA of the CDR3 is TGTGCCAGCAGCTTAGGGGGGGTCAATGAGCAGTTCTTC.

In its sample, this clonotype was seen a few times. The genes are TRBV6-5 and TRBJ2-1; a weak D match, TRBD2 (7 bases). Trimming cost V 4 bases and J 6 bases, with 25 bases left between them. Germline CDR1 reads MNHEY; CDR2 reads SVGAGI. This CDR3 has 18 residues. The CDR3 DNA reads as TGTGCCAGCAGTTTAAGGCGGGGGCCCCTTTTATACTCCAATGAGCAGTTCTTC. Residues: CASSLRRGPLLYSNEQFF.

The chain carries TRBV6-1 and TRBJ2-5, with D tentatively TRBD1 (6 bases). Germline values: CDR1 MNHNS, CDR2 SASEGT. V was shortened by 8 bases and J by 2 bases, with 15 bases between the two germline ends. This CDR3 spans 14 amino acids. The CDR3 DNA follows: TGTGCCAGCGGACAGACTGGCGGGCAAGAGACCCAGTACTTC. This codes for CASGQTGGQETQYF.

The chain carries TRBV20-1 and TRBJ2-1; TRBD2 is a possible D gene (5 bases). This CDR3 contains 15 residues. Looked up from germline, CDR1 is DFQATT and CDR2 is SNEGSKA (reference sequence). The V gene lost 3 bases and the J gene lost 0 bases, with 12 bases spanning the gap. The CDR3 DNA is TGCAGTGCTAGCAGCGGTCGGAGCTCCTACAATGAGCAGTTCTTC. This sequence encodes CSASSGRSSYNEQFF.

This chain links TRBV2 with TRBJ2-4; 7 bases line up with TRBD1. The CDR3 totals 13 residues. The J segment lost 13 bases and the V segment lost 2 bases, leaving 8 bases of the junction unmatched. Germline values: CDR1 SNHLY, CDR2 FYNNEI. The DNA of the CDR3 is TGTGCCAGCAGTGAAAAGGGGGCGTGGAAACAGTACTTC. It yields the protein CASSEKGAWKQYF.

This clonotype was picked up one time. The chain combines TRBV14 with TRBJ2-7; D remains ambiguous. Germline V gives CDR1 SGHDN, CDR2 FVKESK. The CDR3 contains 13 residues. V lost 3 bases, J lost 2 bases, and 8 bases lay in between. The CDR3, as DNA: TGTGCCAGCAGCCACCCACGGGCCTACGAGCAGTACTTC. This encodes CASSHPRAYEQYF.

The genes are TRBV7-2 and TRBJ2-7, with 9 bases matching TRBD1. Germline CDR1 reads SGHTA; CDR2 reads FQGNSA. The CDR3 totals 16 residues. Trimming took 4 bases from V and 2 from J; bases not matched to a gene: 9. CDR3 residues: CASSSQPGQGPYEQYF. CDR3 in DNA: TGTGCCAGCAGCTCTCAACCGGGACAGGGCCCCTACGAGCAGTACTTC.

This sequence joins TRBV5-1 and TRBJ2-1, with D uncertain. Germline V gene data show CDR1 as SGHRS and CDR2 as YFSETQ. This CDR3 is 16 amino acids long. V was shortened by 6 bases and J by 0 bases, with 16 bases between the two germline ends. Here the CDR3 DNA reads TGCGCCAGCACCGGGTTGGCTGCGAGCTCCTACAATGAGCAGTTCTTC. This sequence encodes CASTGLAASSYNEQFF.

Concerning this clonotype itself: Just one base apart from a much larger clone, this may be a read error. V and J are TRBV29-1 and TRBJ2-1, with D unclear. Trimming shortened V by 7 bases and J by 8 bases, and 12 bases separated the two germline ends. The CDR3 extends over 11 amino acids. CDR1 and CDR2 (germline): SQVTM, ANQGSEA. The CDR3 spells CSGRVVDEQFF. The CDR3 DNA reads as TGCAGCGGAAGGGTGGTGGATGAGCAGTTCTTC.

V and J are TRBV7-2 and TRBJ2-7; TRBD2 aligns across 10 bases. Losses at the gene ends were 1 base for V and 9 bases for J; bases not matched to a gene: 12. The CDR3 spans 16 residues. The germline gives CDR1 SGHTA, CDR2 FQGNSA. The CDR3 spells CASSLELAGLSLRQYF. The CDR3 bases are TGTGCCAGCAGCTTAGAACTAGCGGGGCTCTCATTAAGGCAGTACTTC. The full variable domain, completed using reference TRBV7-2 and TRBJ2-7, is GAGVSQSPSNKVTEKGKDVELRCDPISGHTALYWYRQSLGQGLEFLIYFQGNSAPDKSGLPSDRFSAERTGGSVSTLTIQRTQQEDSAVYLCASSLELAGLSLRQYFGPGTRLTVT.

In the case of this clonotype: The junction shows a germline mismatch at one end, possibly a read error. The gene calls are TRBV13 and TRBJ2-5; 10 bases map to TRBD2. Per the germline V gene, CDR1 is PRHDT and CDR2 is FYEKMQ (reference sequence). This CDR3 has 18 amino acids. The CDR3 loop is CASSLTPTGTSDQETQYF. The DNA for the CDR3 is TGCGCCAGCAGCTTAACACCTACCGGGACTAGCGACCAAGAGACCCAGTACTTC.

The rearrangement uses TRBV6-2 or TRBV6-3 and TRBJ2-5; no clear D. Germline loops: CDR1 MNHEY, CDR2 SVGEGT. Trimming left V 2 bases short and J 6 bases short, with 4 bases between. CDR3 length equals 11 residues. The CDR3 sequence: CASSYVQTQYF. As DNA, the CDR3 is TGTGCCAGCAGTTACGTCCAGACCCAGTACTTC.